The 8 T cell receptor beta chains in this list originate from one sample, sequenced in a study of neurological immune-mediated disorders. Time point: longitudinal time-point 3. In TCRdb, the 5' RACE reads were re-called with MiXCR into one record per CDR3 protein. Seen here are approximately 100,000 distinct CDR3 sequences, roughly a tenth observed once, and the top ten hold about 3%. The sequenced sample was PBMCs. The receptors come from a female donor with HTLV-1-associated myelopathy (HAM/TSP).

Many counts were recorded for this clonotype. The CDR3 DNA reads as TGCGCCAGCAGCTCGGACAGGGGGCAGAACACTGAAGCTTTCTTT. It is translated as CASSSDRGQNTEAFF. The chain uses TRBV5-1 and TRBJ1-1; 11 positions match TRBD1. Germline loops: CDR1 SGHRS, CDR2 YFSETQ. Unmatched junction bases numbered 2, after V lost 3 bases and J lost 1 base. The length of the CDR3 is 15 residues.

Concerning this clonotype: Possible read error: a much larger clone is one base away. CDR3 in DNA: TGCGCCAGCAGCCGGGACAGCCTTCAAGGCGGCTACACCTTC. Its translation: CASSRDSLQGGYTF. J is TRBJ1-2 and V is TRBV5-1, with TRBD1 matching 7 bases. This CDR3 contains 14 residues. Germline V lookup: CDR1 SGHRS, CDR2 YFSETQ. The ends lost 4 bases at V and 8 bases at J; junction bases unmatched: 11.

This clonotype was picked up many times. The chain carries TRBV6-5 and TRBJ2-7; TRBD1 is a possible D gene (6 bases). From germline, CDR1 is MNHEY and CDR2 SVGAGI. V was shortened by 5 bases and J by 3 bases, with 14 bases between the two germline ends. The CDR3 has 14 residues. The CDR3 nucleotides read TGTGCCAGCAGTCCGGGACACTTGAACTACGAGCAGTACTTC. Residues: CASSPGHLNYEQYF.

This clonotype came up many times. The genes are TRBV5-1 and TRBJ1-1, with TRBD1 matching 9 bases. CDR1 and CDR2 from the germline V gene are SGHRS and YFSETQ. The CDR3 runs to 14 residues. J was trimmed by 7 bases and V by 4 bases; bases with no gene match: 8. CDR3 nucleotides: TGCGCCAGCAGCCGGGACAGGGACAGGAATGAAGCTTTCTTT. Residues: CASSRDRDRNEAFF.

J is TRBJ2-1 and V is TRBV9, with TRBD1 identical over 7 bases. The CDR3 totals 12 residues. Germline lookup yields CDR1 SGDLS and CDR2 YYNGEE. The V segment lost 3 bases and the J segment 10 bases; nucleotides outside the gene matches: 4. The CDR3 coding sequence is TGTGCCAGCAGCGGGACAGGTGAGGAGCAGTTCTTC. Translated: CASSGTGEEQFF.

This clonotype was observed at least ten times. J is TRBJ2-2 and V is TRBV6-6; TRBD2 aligns across 8 bases. Looked up from germline, CDR1 is MNHNY and CDR2 is SVGAGI (reference sequence). This CDR3 comprises 14 residues. The V gene end was trimmed by 6 bases and the J gene end by 11 bases; junction bases not matched to a gene: 11. CDR3 sequence (DNA): TGTGCCAGCAGCCCGGCTAGCGGGCTAAGCGAGCTGTTTTTT. Translation: CASSPASGLSELFF.

In its sample, this clonotype was seen a few times. This chain joins TRBV7-9 and TRBJ2-7; tentative D call: TRBD2 (5 bases). Trimming took off 6 bases at V and 0 bases at J, with 12 bases between the two ends. Germline CDR1 reads SEHNR; CDR2 reads FQNEAQ (reference sequence). The CDR3 is 14 amino acids. The CDR3 bases are TGTGCCAGCAGTCCGGGGTTCAGCTCCTACGAGCAGTACTTC. It codes for CASSPGFSSYEQYF.

This clonotype came up many times. The chain couples TRBV10-3 to TRBJ1-1; no reliable D call. Trimming took off 10 bases at V and 5 bases at J, with 14 bases between the two ends. Germline CDR1 is ENHRY and CDR2 is SYGVKD. The CDR3 extends over 12 amino acids. This chain's CDR3 is CATSNTATEAFF. CDR3 DNA sequence: TGTGCCACATCAAACACAGCGACTGAAGCTTTCTTT.